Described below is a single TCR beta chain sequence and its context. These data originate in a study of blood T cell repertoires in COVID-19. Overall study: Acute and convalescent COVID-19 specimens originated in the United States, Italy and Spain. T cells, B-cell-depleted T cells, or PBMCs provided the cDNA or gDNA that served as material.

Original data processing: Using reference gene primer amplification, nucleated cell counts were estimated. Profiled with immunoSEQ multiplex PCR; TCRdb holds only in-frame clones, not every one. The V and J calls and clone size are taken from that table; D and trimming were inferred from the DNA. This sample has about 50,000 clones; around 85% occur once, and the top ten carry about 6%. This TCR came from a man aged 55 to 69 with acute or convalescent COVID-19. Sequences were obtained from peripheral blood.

CDR3 protein: CASSPAGGQYYNEQFF. CDR3 DNA: TGTGCCAGCAGCCCTGCGGGAGGTCAATACTACAATGAGCAGTTCTTC. V and J are TRBV28 and TRBJ2-1, with 8 nucleotides matching TRBD2. Germline CDR1 reads MDHEN; CDR2 reads SYDVKM. V gave up 6 bases and J gave up 3 bases; unmatched junction bases: 10. This CDR3 is 16 amino acids long.